These 8 T cell receptor beta chains came from one sample sequenced in a study of Ad26.COV2.S vaccination and SARS-CoV-2 variants. Produced via immunoSEQ multiplex PCR; TCRdb's table is partial and in-frame only. The profile shows hundreds of thousands of clones, around 90% of them singletons. Regarding treatment: roughly 18 received Ad26.COV2.S at low or high dose, single or two shots; about 5 received placebo; per-sample allocation not given. Sampling happened 63 days after the first vaccine or placebo injection. Sequences were derived from peripheral blood, sampled in a trial of Ad26.COV2.S vaccine versus placebo. The receptor source for this set is a person between 18 and 65 years old who received the Ad26.COV2.S COVID-19 vaccine or a placebo.

The V call is TRBV4-2, the J call TRBJ2-1; 11 bases line up with TRBD2. Per germline, CDR1 LGHNA and CDR2 YNFKEQ. Trimming at V came to 1 base and at J to 0 bases, leaving 11 bases not matched to a gene. The CDR3 totals 20 residues. The CDR3 DNA is TGTGCCAGCAGCCAAGTGGTCGGGACTAGCGGAACTAGCTCCTACAATGAGCAGTTCTTC. Translated: CASSQVVGTSGTSSYNEQFF.

The chain links TRBV6-4 to TRBJ1-5; D is unresolved. The length of the CDR3 is 14 residues. V lost 0 bases and J 7 bases, leaving 10 bases between the germline ends. Germline assignment: CDR1 MRHNA and CDR2 SNTAGT. CDR3 region: CASSDSAGSQPQHF. The CDR3 nucleotides are TGTGCCAGCAGTGACTCAGCGGGGAGCCAGCCCCAGCATTTT.

The rearrangement links TRBV7-6 to TRBJ2-5; 8 bases fit TRBD1. Germline V gives CDR1 SGHVS, CDR2 FNYEAQ. The trim removed 5 bases at V and 9 bases at J, leaving 11 bases unmatched. This CDR3 spans 14 amino acids. CDR3 protein: CASSPGTGLGAQYF. The CDR3 nucleotides read TGTGCCAGCAGCCCTGGGACAGGACTTGGAGCCCAGTACTTC.

This sequence joins TRBV27 and TRBJ2-1, with TRBD2 matching 12 bases. This CDR3 contains 16 residues. The germline CDR1 and CDR2 sequences are MNHEY and SMNVEV (reference sequence). Trimming cost V 3 bases and J 7 bases; bases outside gene matches: 7. CDR3 protein: CASSFSLAGGQNEQFF. The CDR3 region has the DNA TGTGCCAGCAGTTTTTCCCTAGCGGGAGGGCAGAATGAGCAGTTCTTC.

V is TRBV24-1 and J is TRBJ2-1; D unresolved. CDR3 size: 14 residues. V dropped 5 bases and J dropped 10 bases, with 17 bases sitting between them. CDR1 and CDR2 from the germline V gene are KGHDR and SFDVKD. In nucleotides, the CDR3 is TGTGCCACCAGTGGAATAGGGTCGGCAGCCGAGCAGTTCTTC. This encodes CATSGIGSAAEQFF.

The chain uses TRBV29-1 and TRBJ1-1; 7 nucleotides agree with TRBD1. Germline V lookup: CDR1 SQVTM, CDR2 ANQGSEA. The CDR3 consists of 13 residues. Unmatched junction bases numbered 9, after V lost 7 bases and J lost 4 bases. The CDR3 DNA is TGCAGCGGCCGGACAGGAGCAGGCACTGAAGCTTTCTTT. This sequence encodes CSGRTGAGTEAFF.

The gene calls are TRBV18 and TRBJ2-5; a possible D gene is TRBD1 (5 bases). Germline values: CDR1 KGHSH, CDR2 LQKENI. V was trimmed by 3 bases and J by 0 bases, leaving 8 bases between them. The CDR3 sequence is 14 residues long. As DNA, the CDR3 is TGTGCCAGCTCACCTCGACAGCACCAAGAGACCCAGTACTTC. This sequence encodes CASSPRQHQETQYF.

This clone came up a few times. The chain carries TRBV5-8 and TRBJ2-1; 8 bases line up with TRBD2. Germline CDR1 SGHTS, CDR2 YDEGEE. This CDR3 has 18 amino acids. With 0 bases clipped from V and 0 bases from J, the junction kept 8 bases outside the gene matches. The CDR3 nucleotides read TGTGCCAGCAGCTTGGCCGGCACTAGCGGAAGCTCCTACAATGAGCAGTTCTTC. This encodes CASSLAGTSGSSYNEQFF.